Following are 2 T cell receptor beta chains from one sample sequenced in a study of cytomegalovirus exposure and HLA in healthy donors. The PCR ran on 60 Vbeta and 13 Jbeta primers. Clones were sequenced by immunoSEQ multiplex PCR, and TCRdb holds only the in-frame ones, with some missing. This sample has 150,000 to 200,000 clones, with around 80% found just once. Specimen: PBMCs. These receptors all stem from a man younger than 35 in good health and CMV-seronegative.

For the CDR3, the DNA is TGTGCCAGCAGCCAAACACTAGCGGACAATGAGCAGTTCTTC. Amino acids: CASSQTLADNEQFF. V usage is TRBV11-2 and J usage is TRBJ2-1; TRBD2 matches 8 bases. V trimming: 5 bases; J trimming: 5 bases; junction bases outside the gene matches: 5. CDR1 and CDR2 from the germline V gene are SGHAT and FQNNGV. The CDR3 is 14 residues long.

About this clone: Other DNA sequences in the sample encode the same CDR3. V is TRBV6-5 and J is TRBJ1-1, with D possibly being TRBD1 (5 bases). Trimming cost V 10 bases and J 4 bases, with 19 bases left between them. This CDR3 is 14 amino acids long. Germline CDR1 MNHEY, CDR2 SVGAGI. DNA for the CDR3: TGTGCCACCATACTGGGGGGTGGGACCACTGAAGCTTTCTTT. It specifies CATILGGGTTEAFF.